This note documents a single T cell receptor (beta chain) sequence. Germline CDR1 reads LGHNA; CDR2 reads YNFKEQ. The V gene lost 0 bases and the J gene lost 0 bases, with 12 bases spanning the gap. This CDR3 has 18 amino acids. The sample comes from a study of blood T cell repertoires in COVID-19. As for the study in general: Researchers got acute and convalescent COVID-19 samples from the United States, Italy and Spain.

Assay used: immunoSEQ multiplex PCR; TCRdb lists only in-frame clones, some missing. The profile shows under 200,000 clones, approximately 83% of them singletons. This clonotype was obtained from a human donor in a cohort sampled during active COVID-19. The specimen sequenced was peripheral blood. The chain is built from TRBV4-2 and TRBJ2-6, with D unresolved. CDR3 nucleotide sequence: TGTGCCAGCAGCCAAGATGCGAAAATTCTCTCTGGGGCCAACGTCCTGACTTTC. Its translation is CASSQDAKILSGANVLTF.